A selection of T cell receptor beta chains follows, all from one sample in a study of T cell responses to AZD1222 COVID-19 vaccine. Here immunoSEQ multiplex PCR was the method, and the copy in TCRdb shows in-frame clones only, minus some. The data contain 98,000 or so clones, just over 85% of them singletons. The source material was peripheral blood, sampled on day 0 of AZD1222 vaccination. Receptors were obtained from an adult in good health. CDR3s include the opening cysteine and the closing phenylalanine or tryptophan. A D gene is named only where the DNA matches it firmly. Some rows have no size entry. The others give once, few or many, or a class for an expanded clone.

V	J	D	size	CDR3	DNA
TRBV29-1	TRBJ2-7	TRBD2	.	CSVPLDVPGGEQYF	TGCAGCGTTCCCCTTGACGTGCCGGGGGGCGAGCAGTACTTC
TRBV11-1	TRBJ1-2	.	.	CASSPRGPSTNYGYTF	TGTGCCAGCAGCCCCCGTGGCCCCTCGACTAACTATGGCTACACCTTC
TRBV28	TRBJ1-5	.	.	CASNDSNQPQHF	TGTGCCAGCAACGATAGCAATCAGCCCCAGCATTTT
TRBV19	TRBJ1-1	.	.	CASSIGRQPNTEAFF	TGTGCCAGTAGTATAGGGAGGCAACCGAACACTGAAGCTTTCTTT
TRBV6-2/TRBV6-3	TRBJ2-5	.	.	CASSLEGWQETQYF	TGTGCCAGCAGTTTAGAGGGTTGGCAAGAGACCCAGTACTTC
TRBV7-9	TRBJ1-1	.	.	CASSSGQGYAEAFF	TGTGCCAGCAGCTCGGGGCAGGGTTACGCTGAAGCTTTCTTT
TRBV28	TRBJ2-1	.	.	CASSLGGGGEQFF	TGTGCCAGCAGTTTGGGTGGAGGGGGTGAGCAGTTCTTC
TRBV6-1	TRBJ1-5	.	.	CASGEALNQPQHF	TGTGCCAGCGGCGAAGCCCTAAATCAGCCCCAGCATTTT
TRBV4-2	TRBJ1-5	TRBD1	.	CASSRDRWSNQPQHF	TGTGCCAGCAGCCGGGACAGATGGAGCAATCAGCCCCAGCATTTT
TRBV7-8	TRBJ2-7	.	.	CASSLDDPPEQYF	TGTGCCAGCAGCTTAGACGACCCACCGGAGCAGTACTTC
TRBV5-1	TRBJ1-4	TRBD1	.	CASSGGTGEYEKLFF	TGCGCCAGCAGCGGGGGGACAGGGGAGTACGAAAAACTGTTTTTT
TRBV28	TRBJ1-1	.	.	CARTPRGPRWEAFF	TGTGCCAGAACCCCTAGGGGCCCCCGTTGGGAAGCTTTCTTT
TRBV6-5	TRBJ1-5	.	.	CASRATGNQPQHF	TGTGCCAGCAGAGCGACCGGCAATCAGCCCCAGCATTTT
TRBV9	TRBJ2-5	.	.	CASSVRRGSGETQYF	TGTGCCAGCAGCGTACGACGGGGCTCCGGGGAGACCCAGTACTTC
TRBV6-5	TRBJ2-5	TRBD2	.	CATNLAGVRRETQYF	TGTGCCACCAACCTAGCGGGGGTTAGACGAGAGACCCAGTACTTC
TRBV18	TRBJ2-2	.	.	CASSPPVMDTGELFF	TGTGCCAGCTCACCACCGGTGATGGACACCGGGGAGCTGTTTTTT
TRBV5-1	TRBJ1-1	.	.	CASSWTRLTEGAFF	TGCGCCAGCAGCTGGACCAGATTAACAGAGGGAGCTTTCTTT
TRBV29-1	TRBJ1-4	.	.	CSARLGATNEKLFF	TGCAGCGCCCGCCTGGGGGCGACTAATGAAAAACTGTTTTTT
TRBV27	TRBJ1-6	TRBD1	.	CASTPRGTGPYSPLHF	TGTGCCAGCACTCCTCGTGGGACAGGCCCCTATTCACCCCTCCACTTT
TRBV4-3	TRBJ1-1	TRBD1	.	CASSQGQGARTEAFF	TGCGCCAGCAGCCAAGGTCAGGGGGCGCGCACTGAAGCTTTCTTT
TRBV5-6	TRBJ2-1	.	.	CASSSPGRWAGPSYNEQFF	TGTGCCAGCAGCTCGCCGGGCAGGTGGGCGGGCCCCTCCTACAATGAGCAGTTCTTC
TRBV6-5	TRBJ2-6	TRBD2	.	CASSYSGGGGANVLTF	TGTGCCAGCAGTTATTCGGGGGGTGGTGGGGCCAACGTCCTGACTTTC
TRBV18	TRBJ2-7	TRBD1	.	CASSPSGQDPRRYF	TGTGCCAGCTCACCGTCAGGACAGGACCCCCGCCGGTACTTC
TRBV11-3	TRBJ2-2	.	.	CASSLDASGELFF	TGTGCCAGCAGCCTAGATGCCTCCGGGGAGCTGTTTTTT
TRBV6-5	TRBJ2-1	.	once	CASSSGTNEQFF	TGTGCCAGCAGCTCCGGGACTAATGAGCAGTTCTTC
TRBV7-2	TRBJ2-7	TRBD1	few	CASSLEVGQGYEQYF	TGTGCCAGCAGCTTAGAGGTGGGACAGGGCTACGAGCAGTACTTC
TRBV29-1	TRBJ1-1	TRBD1	.	CSAGMDRTHTEAFF	TGCAGCGCCGGAATGGACAGGACGCACACTGAAGCTTTCTTT
TRBV4-1	TRBJ1-1	.	.	CASSQVYKNTEAFF	TGCGCCAGCAGCCAAGTGTACAAGAACACTGAAGCTTTCTTT
TRBV19	TRBJ2-2	.	.	CASSTPSKRTFTDTGELFF	TGTGCCAGTAGTACCCCTTCGAAACGGACTTTTACCGACACCGGGGAGCTGTTTTTT
TRBV5-1	TRBJ1-6	.	.	CASSLAGTDNSPLHF	TGCGCCAGCAGCTTGGCCGGGACGGATAATTCACCCCTCCACTTT
TRBV6-1	TRBJ2-5	.	.	CASSELRWHLQETQYF	TGTGCCAGCAGTGAACTTCGGTGGCACCTCCAAGAGACCCAGTACTTC
TRBV6-1	TRBJ1-6	.	.	CASTEKNRNSSPLHF	TGTGCCAGCACTGAAAAGAATCGTAATAGTTCACCCCTCCACTTT
TRBV6-6	TRBJ1-2	.	.	CASSRTGTTANYGYTF	TGTGCCAGCAGTCGAACCGGGACAACAGCTAACTATGGCTACACCTTC
TRBV19	TRBJ1-6	.	.	CASSIVQGGSPLHF	TGTGCCAGTAGTATAGTACAGGGCGGTTCACCCCTCCACTTT
TRBV29-1	TRBJ2-3	.	.	CSVSKGVPDTQYF	TGCAGCGTTTCCAAGGGGGTCCCAGATACGCAGTATTTT
TRBV11-2	TRBJ1-1	.	few	CASSQFLGVSGRNTEAFF	TGTGCCAGCAGCCAGTTTCTAGGGGTCTCTGGTCGGAACACTGAAGCTTTCTTT
TRBV6-6	TRBJ2-6	.	.	CASSFPQVTGANVLTF	TGTGCCAGCAGTTTCCCCCAGGTCACCGGGGCCAACGTCCTGACTTTC
TRBV5-1	TRBJ1-2	.	.	CASSWTEIGNYGYTF	TGCGCCAGCAGCTGGACAGAAATAGGCAACTATGGCTACACCTTC